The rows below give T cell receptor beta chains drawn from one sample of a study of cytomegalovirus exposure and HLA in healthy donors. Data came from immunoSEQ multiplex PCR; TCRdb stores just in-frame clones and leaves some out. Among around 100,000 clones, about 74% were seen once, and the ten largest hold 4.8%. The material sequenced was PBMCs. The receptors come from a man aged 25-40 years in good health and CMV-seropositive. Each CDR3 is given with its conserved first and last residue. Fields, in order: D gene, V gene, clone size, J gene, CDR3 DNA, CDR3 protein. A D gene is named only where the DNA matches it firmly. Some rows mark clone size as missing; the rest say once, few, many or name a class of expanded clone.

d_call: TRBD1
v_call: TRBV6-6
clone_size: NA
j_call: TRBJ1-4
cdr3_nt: TGTGCCAGCAGTTACGTGGGACAGGGTGAAAAACTGTTTTTT
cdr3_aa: CASSYVGQGEKLFF

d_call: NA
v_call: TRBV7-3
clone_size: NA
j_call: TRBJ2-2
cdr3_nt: TGTGCCAGCAGCCCGGTAACGGGCGGGGAGCTGTTTTTT
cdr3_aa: CASSPVTGGELFF

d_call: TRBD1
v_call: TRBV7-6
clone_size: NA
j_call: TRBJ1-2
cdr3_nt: TGTGCCAGCAGCCGCTTCCCAGGGACAGGGTTCTATGGCTACCCCTTC
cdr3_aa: CASSRFPGTGFYGYPF

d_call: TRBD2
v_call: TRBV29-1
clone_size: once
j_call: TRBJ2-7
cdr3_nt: TGCAGCGTTGAAGATCGGGGGAGCGGGGCTCGGCACGAGCAGTACTTC
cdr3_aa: CSVEDRGSGARHEQYF

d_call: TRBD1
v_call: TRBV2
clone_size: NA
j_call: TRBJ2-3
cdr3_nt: TGTGCCAGCACGGGAAACAGGGGAAACACAGATACGCAGTATTTT
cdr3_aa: CASTGNRGNTDTQYF

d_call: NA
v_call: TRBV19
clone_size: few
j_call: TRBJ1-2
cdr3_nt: TGTGCCAGTAACGTCGGTGGGGGGAACTATGGCTACACCTTC
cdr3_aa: CASNVGGGNYGYTF

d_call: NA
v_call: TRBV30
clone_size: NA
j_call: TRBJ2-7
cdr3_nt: TGTGCCTGGGACCAGGGGATCCTGGTTTACTTC
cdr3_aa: CAWDQGILVYF

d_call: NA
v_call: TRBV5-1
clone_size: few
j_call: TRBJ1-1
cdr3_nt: TGCGCCAGCAGCTTGGCTGGCTTGGCTAGGAACACTGAAGCTTTCTTT
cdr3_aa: CASSLAGLARNTEAFF

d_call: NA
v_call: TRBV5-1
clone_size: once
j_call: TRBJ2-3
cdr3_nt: TGCGCCAGCAGCCGAGATGGGACACGCACAGATACGCAGTATTTT
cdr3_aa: CASSRDGTRTDTQYF

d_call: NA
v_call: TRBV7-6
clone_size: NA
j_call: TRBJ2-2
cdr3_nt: TGTGCCAGCAGCTTGCGGCACGGGGAGCTGTTTTTT
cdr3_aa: CASSLRHGELFF

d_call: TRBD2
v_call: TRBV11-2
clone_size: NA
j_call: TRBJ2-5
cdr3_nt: TGTGCCAGCAGCGGACCCGGGAGCGGGGGGGAGACCCAGTACTTC
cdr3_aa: CASSGPGSGGETQYF

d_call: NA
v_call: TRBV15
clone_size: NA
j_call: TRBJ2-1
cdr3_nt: TGTGCCACCAGCAGAGACGCCTCGGGTTACAATGAGCAGTTCTTC
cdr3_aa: CATSRDASGYNEQFF

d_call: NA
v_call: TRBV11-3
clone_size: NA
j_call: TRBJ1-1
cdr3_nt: TGTGCCAGCTTCCAACGGGTGAACACTGAAGCTTTCTTT
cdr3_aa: CASFQRVNTEAFF

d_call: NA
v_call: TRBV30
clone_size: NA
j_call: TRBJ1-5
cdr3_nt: TGTGCCTGGAGTTATGGGCAGGGCAATCAGCCCCAGCATTTT
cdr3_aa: CAWSYGQGNQPQHF

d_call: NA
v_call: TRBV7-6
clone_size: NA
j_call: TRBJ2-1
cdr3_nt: TGTGCCAGCAGCCTAGGTTTTTTGGGGGGTGGGGTCCACAATGAGCAGTTCTTC
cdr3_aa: CASSLGFLGGGVHNEQFF

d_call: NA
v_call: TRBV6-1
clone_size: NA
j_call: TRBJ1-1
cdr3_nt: TGTGCCAGCAGTGAAGAGTGGGCGGGCCGAGGTGAAGCTTTCTTT
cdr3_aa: CASSEEWAGRGEAFF

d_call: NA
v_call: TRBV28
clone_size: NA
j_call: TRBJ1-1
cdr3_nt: TGTGCCAGCAGTCTGGGAGGCCGTAGGACTGAAGCTTTCTTT
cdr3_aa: CASSLGGRRTEAFF

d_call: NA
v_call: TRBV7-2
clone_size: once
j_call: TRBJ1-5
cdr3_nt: TGTGCCAGCAGCCGACCAGGGGTGGGCAATCAGCCCCAGCATTTT
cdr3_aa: CASSRPGVGNQPQHF

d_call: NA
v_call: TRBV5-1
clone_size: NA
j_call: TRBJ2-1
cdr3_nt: TGCGCCAGCAGCGAGCCGGGACTGCTCGACAATGAGCAGTTCTTC
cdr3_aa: CASSEPGLLDNEQFF

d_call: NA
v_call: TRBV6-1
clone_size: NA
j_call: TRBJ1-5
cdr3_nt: TGTGCCAGCAGTGGGTACTTTGACAGGCAAGGCAATCAGCCCCAGCATTTT
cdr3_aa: CASSGYFDRQGNQPQHF

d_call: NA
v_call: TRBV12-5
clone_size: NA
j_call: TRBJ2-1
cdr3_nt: TGTGCTAGTGGTTTGGTCTCAGGATGGTTCTTC
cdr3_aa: CASGLVSGWFF

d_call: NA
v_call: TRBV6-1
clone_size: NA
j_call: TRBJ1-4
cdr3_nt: TGTGCCAGCAGTGAGGGCATCCCAGGACATAATGAAAAACTGTTTTTT
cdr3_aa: CASSEGIPGHNEKLFF

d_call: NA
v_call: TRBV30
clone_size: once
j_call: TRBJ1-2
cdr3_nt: TGTGCCTGGACCCCAACCGGACACCGCTATGGCTACACCTTC
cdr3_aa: CAWTPTGHRYGYTF

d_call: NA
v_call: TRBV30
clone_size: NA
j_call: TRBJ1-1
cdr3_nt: TGTGCCTGTACACAGGGCCCCAACACTGAAGCTTTCTTT
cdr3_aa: CACTQGPNTEAFF

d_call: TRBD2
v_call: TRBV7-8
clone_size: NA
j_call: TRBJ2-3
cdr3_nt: TGTGCCAGCAGCTTATCAGCGGGGGGGCTAAATACGCAGTATTTT
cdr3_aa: CASSLSAGGLNTQYF

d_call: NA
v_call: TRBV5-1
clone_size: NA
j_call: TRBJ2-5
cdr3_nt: TGCGCCAGCCGGTCTCAAGAGACCCAGTACTTC
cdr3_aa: CASRSQETQYF

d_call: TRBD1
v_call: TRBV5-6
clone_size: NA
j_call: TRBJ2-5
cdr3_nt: TGTGCCAGCAACCAGGGGGCGGGGGAGACCCAGTACTTC
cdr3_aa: CASNQGAGETQYF

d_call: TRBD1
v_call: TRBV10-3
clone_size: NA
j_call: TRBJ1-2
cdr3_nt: TGTGCCATCAGTGAGTTCCAGGGGGGCCGATCTAACTATGGCTACACCTTC
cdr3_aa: CAISEFQGGRSNYGYTF

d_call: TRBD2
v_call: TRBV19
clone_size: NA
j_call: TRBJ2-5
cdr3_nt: TGTGCCAGTAGTCCTGGACTAGCGGGGAAAGAGACCCAGTACTTC
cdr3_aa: CASSPGLAGKETQYF

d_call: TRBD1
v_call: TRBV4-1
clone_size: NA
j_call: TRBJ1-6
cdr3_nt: TGCGCCAGCAGCCAAGATACTGCGGACAGGGGAGGTTCACCCCTCCACTTT
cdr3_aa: CASSQDTADRGGSPLHF

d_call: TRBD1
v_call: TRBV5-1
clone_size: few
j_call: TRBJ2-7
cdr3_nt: TGCGCCAGCAGCTTCGGGACAGGGGGATACGAGCAGTACTTC
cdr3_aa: CASSFGTGGYEQYF

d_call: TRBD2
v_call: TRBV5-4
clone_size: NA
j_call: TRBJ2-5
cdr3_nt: TGTGCCAGCAGCTTCGGGACAGCGGGGGGGCAAGAGACCCAGTACTTC
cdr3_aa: CASSFGTAGGQETQYF

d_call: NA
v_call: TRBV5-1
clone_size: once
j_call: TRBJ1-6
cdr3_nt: TGCGCCAGCGCCTTCGGGACGGGGGATTCACCCCTCCACTTT
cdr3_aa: CASAFGTGDSPLHF

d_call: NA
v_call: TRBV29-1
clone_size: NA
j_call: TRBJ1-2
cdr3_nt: TGCAGCGTTGAAGTAAACGGTCTCGGCACCTTC
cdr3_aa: CSVEVNGLGTF

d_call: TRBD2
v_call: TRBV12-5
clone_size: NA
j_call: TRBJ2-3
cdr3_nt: TGTGCTAGTGGTGTAGCGGGGGGCACAGATACGCAGTATTTT
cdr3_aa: CASGVAGGTDTQYF

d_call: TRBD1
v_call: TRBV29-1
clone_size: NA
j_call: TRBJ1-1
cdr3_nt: TGCAGCGTTGAGGGGGGACAGGGGTTGTTTCGCGGTGAAGCTTTCTTT
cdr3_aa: CSVEGGQGLFRGEAFF